The 12 T cell receptor beta chains below all came from one sample that was sequenced in a study of blood T cell repertoires in COVID-19. Clones were sequenced by immunoSEQ multiplex PCR, and TCRdb holds only the in-frame ones, with some missing. Here the sample spans approximately 240,000 clones, 80% to 85% being singletons. The sequenced material came from peripheral blood. The receptors were gathered from an elderly woman with active or convalescent COVID-19.

This chain joins TRBV28 and TRBJ2-4; TRBD1 agrees at 9 bases. Germline CDR1 and CDR2: MDHEN and SYDVKM. Germline trimming cut 6 bases from V and 8 bases from J; bases unmatched to any gene: 11. This CDR3 comprises 15 residues. CDR3 sequence: CASSAMTGGYDIQYF. In nucleotides, the CDR3 is TGTGCCAGCAGCGCTATGACAGGGGGTTATGACATTCAGTACTTC.

The chain uses TRBV9 and TRBJ1-3, with D perhaps matching TRBD1 (5 bases). This CDR3 is built from 15 residues. Germline V lookup: CDR1 SGDLS, CDR2 YYNGEE. Trimming removed 0 bases from V and 4 bases from J, with 11 bases in between. The CDR3 loop reads CASSVVGGAGNTIYF. The CDR3 DNA is TGTGCCAGCAGCGTAGTCGGAGGGGCCGGAAACACCATATATTTT.

This chain joins TRBV2 and TRBJ2-3; maybe TRBD2 (5 bases). Germline V lookup: CDR1 SNHLY, CDR2 FYNNEI. CDR3 length: 13 residues. V dropped 5 bases and J dropped 2 bases, with 8 bases sitting between them. The CDR3 nucleotides read TGTGCCAGCAGTCCGGAGGTCACAGATACGCAGTATTTT. Translated: CASSPEVTDTQYF.

This chain links TRBV7-9 with TRBJ2-1; 9 bases fit TRBD1. The CDR3 is 17 residues long. After removal of 5 bases from V and 1 base from J, the junction contained 9 bases not matched to a gene. Germline CDR1 is SEHNR and CDR2 is FQNEAQ (reference sequence). The CDR3 DNA reads as TGTGCCAGCAGCCCCCGGACAGGGGAGAAATCCTACAATGAGCAGTTCTTC. Translating gives CASSPRTGEKSYNEQFF.

The chain recombines TRBV6-5 with TRBJ1-1; TRBD1 agrees at 9 bases. CDR1 is MNHEY and CDR2 is SVGAGI in the germline V gene. J lost 3 bases, V lost 6 bases, and 8 bases had no gene match. There are 15 residues in the CDR3. CDR3 coding DNA: TGTGCCAGCAGCCTACAGGGGGCGCCGTACACTGAAGCTTTCTTT. Translating it yields CASSLQGAPYTEAFF.

This chain links TRBV5-1 with TRBJ2-1, with TRBD2 matching over 13 bases. Trimming took 4 bases from V and 9 from J; bases not matched to a gene: 10. Germline CDR1 SGHRS, CDR2 YFSETQ. This CDR3 is 16 amino acids long. In DNA form, the CDR3 reads TGCGCCAGCAGCCCCGGACTAGCGGGAGATGAGGCTGAGCAGTTCTTC. Protein sequence: CASSPGLAGDEAEQFF.

This clone is a singleton in its sample. The genes are TRBV7-2 and TRBJ2-5; tentative D call: TRBD1 (5 bases). This CDR3 is built from 14 residues. Per germline, CDR1 SGHTA and CDR2 FQGNSA. V was cut by 3 bases and J by 4 bases, with 12 bases left in between. The CDR3 nucleotides are TGTGCCAGCAGCTTGGCAGGGTTGGGAGAGACCCAGTACTTC. Residues: CASSLAGLGETQYF.

The V and J genes are TRBV15 and TRBJ2-5, with 7 bases fitting TRBD1. Trimming at V came to 1 base and at J to 2 bases, leaving 10 bases not matched to a gene. Germline-derived CDR1 and CDR2 are LNHNV and YYDKDF (reference sequence). The CDR3 runs 17 residues. The CDR3 loop is CATSRASGTVPQETQYF. For the CDR3, the DNA is TGTGCCACCAGCAGAGCCTCAGGGACAGTCCCTCAAGAGACCCAGTACTTC.

V gene TRBV2 combines with J gene TRBJ2-3; 8 nucleotides match TRBD2. With 3 bases clipped from V and 1 base from J, the junction kept 6 bases outside the gene matches. CDR3 length equals 16 residues. Germline V CDR1 and CDR2: SNHLY, FYNNEI. CDR3 nucleotides: TGTGCCAGCAGTGATGGGTATAGCGGGGGCACAGATACGCAGTATTTT. It encodes CASSDGYSGGTDTQYF.

This clone has a single count. The chain recombines TRBV9 with TRBJ2-5; TRBD2 matches at 12 bases. This CDR3 is 15 amino acids long. CDR1 is SGDLS and CDR2 is YYNGEE in the germline V gene. With V trimmed by 4 bases and J by 4 bases, 5 bases remained unmatched. CDR3 coding DNA: TGTGCCAGCAGCCGGACTAGCGGGAACTTAGAGACCCAGTACTTC. Translated: CASSRTSGNLETQYF.

The J gene is TRBJ2-7, the V gene TRBV6-6, with D maybe TRBD2 (6 bases). V lost 6 bases to trimming and J lost 7 bases, with 19 bases between them. Germline loops: CDR1 MNHNY, CDR2 SVGAGI (reference sequence). The CDR3 runs to 14 residues. CDR3 nucleotide sequence: TGTGCCAGCAGCCCTCGGGCCCTCGGGGGAGAGCAGTACTTC. This encodes CASSPRALGGEQYF.

The chain combines TRBV9 with TRBJ2-1; 8 bases agree with TRBD2. CDR1 and CDR2 (germline): SGDLS, YYNGEE. The junction had 14 bases not matched to a gene; V was cut back by 4 bases and J by 8 bases. The CDR3 contains 16 residues. The CDR3: CASSSYSGRGADEQFF. DNA for the CDR3: TGTGCCAGCAGCTCTTATTCTGGGCGGGGGGCAGATGAGCAGTTCTTC. Combining the CDR3 with reference TRBV9 and TRBJ2-1 gives the whole variable domain DSGVTQTPKHLITATGQRVTLRCSPRSGDLSVYWYQQSLDQGLQFLIQYYNGEERAKGNILERFSAQQFPDLHSELNLSSLELGDSALYFCASSSYSGRGADEQFFGPGTRLTVL.